Sequencing of this T cell receptor (beta chain) was carried out in a study of shared clonotypes between healthy human individuals. At the level of the study: Per donor, three plates held CD4 naive cells, three held CD4 memory, two held CD8 naive and one held CD8 memory. Study-wide results and limits: Sample collection involved blood only; tissue repertoires are likely different. Clonotype sharing among donors likely depends on sequencing depth.

About this clone itself: Its antigen is unidentified.

Several immunoSEQ plates received, in even portions, the genomic DNA of each subset. Clones were read by immunoSEQ multiplex PCR, and TCRdb kept only the in-frame ones, dropping some. This sample yields 150,000 to 200,000 clones, of which 90% to 95% are seen a single time; around 0.067% belongs to the top ten. Germline lookup yields CDR1 MDHEN and CDR2 SYDVKM. The CDR3 length is 14 residues. Trimming pared 3 bases from V and 8 bases from J, leaving 16 bases between. J is TRBJ1-2 and V is TRBV28; D gene ambiguous. Material: naive CD4+ T cells sorted from blood. Subset meaning: CD45RA+ positively selected. This clonotype was obtained from a young woman in good health. The CDR3 DNA follows: TGTGCCAGCAGTTTCCAGGACCAAAGGCAGGGCTACACCTTC. Protein: CASSFQDQRQGYTF.